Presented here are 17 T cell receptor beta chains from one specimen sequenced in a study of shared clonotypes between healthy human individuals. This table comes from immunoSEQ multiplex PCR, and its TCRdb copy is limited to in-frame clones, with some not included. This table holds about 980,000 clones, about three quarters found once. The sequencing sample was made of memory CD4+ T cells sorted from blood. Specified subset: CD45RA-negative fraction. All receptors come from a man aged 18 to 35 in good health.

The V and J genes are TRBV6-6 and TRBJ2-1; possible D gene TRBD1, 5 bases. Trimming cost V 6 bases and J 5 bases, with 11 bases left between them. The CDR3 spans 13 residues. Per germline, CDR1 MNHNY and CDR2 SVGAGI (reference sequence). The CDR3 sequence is CASRTDFNNEQFF. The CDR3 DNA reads TGTGCCAGCAGGACAGACTTTAACAATGAGCAGTTCTTC.

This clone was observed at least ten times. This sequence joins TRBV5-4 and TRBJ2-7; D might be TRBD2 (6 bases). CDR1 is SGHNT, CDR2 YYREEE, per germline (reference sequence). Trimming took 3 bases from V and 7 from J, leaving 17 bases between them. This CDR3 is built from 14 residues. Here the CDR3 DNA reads TGTGCCAGCAGCTCCCCTGCGGGACTCTCAGAGCAGTACTTC. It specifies CASSSPAGLSEQYF.

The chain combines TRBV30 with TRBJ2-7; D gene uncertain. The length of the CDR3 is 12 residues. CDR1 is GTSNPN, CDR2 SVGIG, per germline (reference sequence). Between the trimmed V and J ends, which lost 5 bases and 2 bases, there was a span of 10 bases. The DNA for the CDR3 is TGTGCCTGGTCACAGTTACCCTACGAGCAGTACTTC. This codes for CAWSQLPYEQYF.

The CDR3 DNA follows: TGTGCCAGCAGTTCGCTTGGAGGGTACACTGAAGCTTTCTTT. It is translated as CASSSLGGYTEAFF. This chain joins TRBV27 and TRBJ1-1; D unresolved. Germline V CDR1 and CDR2: MNHEY, SMNVEV (reference sequence). CDR3 length: 14 amino acids. The germline V and J ends were trimmed by 4 bases and 3 bases, with 12 bases remaining between them.

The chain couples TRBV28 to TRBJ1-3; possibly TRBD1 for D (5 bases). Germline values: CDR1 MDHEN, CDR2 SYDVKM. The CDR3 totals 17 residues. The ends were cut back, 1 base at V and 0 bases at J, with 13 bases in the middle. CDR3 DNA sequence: TGTGCCAGCAGTTTATTCGGGGCCCTTAGCTCTGGAAACACCATATATTTT. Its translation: CASSLFGALSSGNTIYF. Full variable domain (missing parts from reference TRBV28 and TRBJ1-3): DVKVTQSSRYLVKRTGEKVFLECVQDMDHENMFWYRQDPGLGLRLIYFSYDVKMKEKGDIPEGYSVSREKKERFSLILESASTNQTSMYLCASSLFGALSSGNTIYFGEGSWLTVV.

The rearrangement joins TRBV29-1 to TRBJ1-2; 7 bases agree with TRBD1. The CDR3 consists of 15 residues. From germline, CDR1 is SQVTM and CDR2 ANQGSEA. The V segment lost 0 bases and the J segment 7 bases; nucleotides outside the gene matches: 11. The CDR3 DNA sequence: TGCAGCGTTGAAGATATAGAGACAGGGTCTCGTGGCTACACCTTC. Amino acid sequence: CSVEDIETGSRGYTF.

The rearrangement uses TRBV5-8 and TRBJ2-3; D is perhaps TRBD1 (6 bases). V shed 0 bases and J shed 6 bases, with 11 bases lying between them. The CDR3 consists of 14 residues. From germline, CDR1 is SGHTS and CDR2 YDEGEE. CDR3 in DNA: TGTGCCAGCAGCTTGGCCCCGAGGGGGGATACGCAGTATTTT. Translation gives CASSLAPRGDTQYF.

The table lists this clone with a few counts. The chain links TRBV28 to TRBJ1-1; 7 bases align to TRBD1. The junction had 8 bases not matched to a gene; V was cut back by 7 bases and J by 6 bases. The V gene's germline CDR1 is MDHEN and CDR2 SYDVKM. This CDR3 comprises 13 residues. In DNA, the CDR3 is TGTGCCAGCAAGAGGGGGCGCGGGTCTGAAGCTTTCTTT. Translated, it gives CASKRGRGSEAFF.

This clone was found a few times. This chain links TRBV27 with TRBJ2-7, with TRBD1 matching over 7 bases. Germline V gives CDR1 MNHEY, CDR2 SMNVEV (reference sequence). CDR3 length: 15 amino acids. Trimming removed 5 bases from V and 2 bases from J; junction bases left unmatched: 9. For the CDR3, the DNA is TGTGCCAGCAGTAAAACCGGGACAGTACCCTACGAGCAGTACTTC. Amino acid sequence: CASSKTGTVPYEQYF.

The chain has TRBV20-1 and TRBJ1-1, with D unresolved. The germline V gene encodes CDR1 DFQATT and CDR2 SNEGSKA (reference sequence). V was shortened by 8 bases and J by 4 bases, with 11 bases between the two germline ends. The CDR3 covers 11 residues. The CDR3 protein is CSLLRGTEAFF. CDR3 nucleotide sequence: TGCAGTCTGCTGCGGGGCACTGAAGCTTTCTTT.

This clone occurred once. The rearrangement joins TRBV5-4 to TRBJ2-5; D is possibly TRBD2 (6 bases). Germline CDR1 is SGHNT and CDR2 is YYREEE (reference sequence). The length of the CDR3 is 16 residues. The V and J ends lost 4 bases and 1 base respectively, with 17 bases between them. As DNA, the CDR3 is TGTGCCAGCAGCCCCAGGACTAAAAAGCTCCAAGAGACCCAGTACTTC. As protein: CASSPRTKKLQETQYF.

The CDR3 region is CASSEQSPEGNQPQHF. CDR3 coding DNA: TGTGCCAGCAGTGAACAATCTCCCGAGGGCAATCAGCCCCAGCATTTT. The chain is built from TRBV6-1 and TRBJ1-5; D is unclear. The germline V and J ends were trimmed by 2 bases and 2 bases, with 13 bases remaining between them. The CDR3 runs 16 residues. Germline V gene sequence: CDR1 MNHNS, CDR2 SASEGT.

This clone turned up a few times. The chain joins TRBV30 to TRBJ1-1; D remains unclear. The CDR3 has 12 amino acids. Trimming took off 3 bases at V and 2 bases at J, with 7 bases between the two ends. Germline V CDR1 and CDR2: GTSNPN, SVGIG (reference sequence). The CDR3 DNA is TGTGCCTGGAGCCCTGTAAACACTGAAGCTTTCTTT. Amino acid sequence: CAWSPVNTEAFF.

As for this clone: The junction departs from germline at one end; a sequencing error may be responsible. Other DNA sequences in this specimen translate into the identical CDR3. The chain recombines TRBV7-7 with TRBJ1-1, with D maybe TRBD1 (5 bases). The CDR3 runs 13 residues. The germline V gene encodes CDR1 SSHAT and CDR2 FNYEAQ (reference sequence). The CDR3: CASSQDRNTEAFF. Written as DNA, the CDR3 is TGTGCTAGCAGCCAAGACAGGAACACTGAAGCTTTCTTT. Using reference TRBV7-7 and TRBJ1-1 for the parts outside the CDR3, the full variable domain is GAGVSQSPRYKVTKRGQDVTLRCDPISSHATLYWYQQALGQGPEFLTYFNYEAQPDKSGLPSDRFSAERPEGSISTLTIQRTEQRDSAMYRCASSQDRNTEAFFGQGTRLTVV.

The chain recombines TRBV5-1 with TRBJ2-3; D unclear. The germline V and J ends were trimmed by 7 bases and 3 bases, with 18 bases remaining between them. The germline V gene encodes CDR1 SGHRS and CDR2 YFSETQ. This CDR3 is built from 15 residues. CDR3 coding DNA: TGCGCCAGCGGGCGAGGTATGGAAGGAACAGATACGCAGTATTTT. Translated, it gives CASGRGMEGTDTQYF.

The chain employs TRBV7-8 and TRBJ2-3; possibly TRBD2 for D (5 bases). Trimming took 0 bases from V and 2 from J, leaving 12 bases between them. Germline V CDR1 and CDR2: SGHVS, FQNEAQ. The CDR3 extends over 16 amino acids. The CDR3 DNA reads TGTGCCAGCAGCTTAGCGAGGGTGGGGTACACAGATACGCAGTATTTT. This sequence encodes CASSLARVGYTDTQYF.

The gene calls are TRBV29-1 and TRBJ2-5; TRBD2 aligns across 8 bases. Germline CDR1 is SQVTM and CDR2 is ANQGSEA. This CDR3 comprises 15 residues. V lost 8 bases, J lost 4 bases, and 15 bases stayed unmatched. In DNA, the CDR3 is TGCAGCCCTTTAAGGTTGTTAGCGGGACGAGAGACCCAGTACTTC. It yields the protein CSPLRLLAGRETQYF.